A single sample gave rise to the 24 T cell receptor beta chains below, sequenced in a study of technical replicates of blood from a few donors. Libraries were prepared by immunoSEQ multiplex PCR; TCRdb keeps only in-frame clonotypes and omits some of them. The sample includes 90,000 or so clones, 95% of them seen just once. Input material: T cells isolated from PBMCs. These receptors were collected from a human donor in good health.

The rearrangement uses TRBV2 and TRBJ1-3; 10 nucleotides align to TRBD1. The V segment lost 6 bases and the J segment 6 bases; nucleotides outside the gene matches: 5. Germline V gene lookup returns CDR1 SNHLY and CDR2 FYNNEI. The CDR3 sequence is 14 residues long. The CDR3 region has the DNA TGTGCCAGCAGCCCGGGACAGGGGATAAACACCATATATTTT. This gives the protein CASSPGQGINTIYF.

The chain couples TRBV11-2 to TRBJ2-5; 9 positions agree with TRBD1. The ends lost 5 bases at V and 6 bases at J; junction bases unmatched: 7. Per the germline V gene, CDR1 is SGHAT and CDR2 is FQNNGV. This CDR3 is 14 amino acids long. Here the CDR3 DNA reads TGTGCCAGCAGCGCCACAGGGGGCGGGCAGACCCAGTACTTC. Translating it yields CASSATGGGQTQYF.

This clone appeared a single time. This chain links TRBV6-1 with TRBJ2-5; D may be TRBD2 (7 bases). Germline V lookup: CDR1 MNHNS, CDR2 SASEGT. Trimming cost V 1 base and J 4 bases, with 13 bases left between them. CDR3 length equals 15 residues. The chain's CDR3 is CASSEGPGEGETQYF. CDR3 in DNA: TGTGCCAGCAGTGAAGGGCCAGGGGAGGGAGAGACCCAGTACTTC.

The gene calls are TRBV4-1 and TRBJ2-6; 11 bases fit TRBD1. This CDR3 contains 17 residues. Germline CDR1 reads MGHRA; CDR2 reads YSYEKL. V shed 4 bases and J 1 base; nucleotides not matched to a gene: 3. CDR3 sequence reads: CASSPGTGGSGANVLTF. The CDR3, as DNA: TGCGCCAGCAGCCCTGGGACAGGGGGGTCTGGGGCCAACGTCCTGACTTTC.

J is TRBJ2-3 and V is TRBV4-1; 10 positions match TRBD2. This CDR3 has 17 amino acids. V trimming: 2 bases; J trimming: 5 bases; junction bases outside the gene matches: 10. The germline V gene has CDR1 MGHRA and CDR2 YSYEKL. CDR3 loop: CASSQFPGLAKRDTQYF. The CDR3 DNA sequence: TGCGCCAGCAGCCAATTCCCGGGACTAGCGAAGCGAGATACGCAGTATTTT.

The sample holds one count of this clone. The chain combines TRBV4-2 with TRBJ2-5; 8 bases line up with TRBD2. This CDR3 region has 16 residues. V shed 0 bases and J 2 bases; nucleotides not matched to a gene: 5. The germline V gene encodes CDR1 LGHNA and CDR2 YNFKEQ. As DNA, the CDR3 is TGTGCCAGCAGCCAAGAAAGCACTAGCGGACAAGAGACCCAGTACTTC. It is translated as CASSQESTSGQETQYF.

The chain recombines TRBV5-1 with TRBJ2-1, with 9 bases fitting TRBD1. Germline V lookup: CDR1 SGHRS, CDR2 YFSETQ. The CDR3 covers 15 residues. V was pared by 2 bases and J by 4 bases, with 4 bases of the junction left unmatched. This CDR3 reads CASSLTGGSYNEQFF. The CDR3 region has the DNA TGCGCCAGCAGCTTAACAGGGGGCAGTTACAATGAGCAGTTCTTC. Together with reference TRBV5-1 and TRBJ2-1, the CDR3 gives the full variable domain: KAGVTQTPRYLIKTRGQQVTLSCSPISGHRSVSWYQQTPGQGLQFLFEYFSETQRNKGNFPGRFSGRQFSNSRSEMNVSTLELGDSALYLCASSLTGGSYNEQFFGPGTRLTVL.

DNA of the CDR3: TGTGCCAGCAGTTGGGGGGGGAGGGGCAGGTCGGACACTGAAGCTTTCTTT. Translation gives CASSWGGRGRSDTEAFF. The chain is built from TRBV27 and TRBJ1-1, with D maybe TRBD1 (5 bases). V was cut by 4 bases and J by 3 bases, with 21 bases left in between. The CDR3 spans 17 residues. The V gene's germline CDR1 is MNHEY and CDR2 SMNVEV (reference sequence).

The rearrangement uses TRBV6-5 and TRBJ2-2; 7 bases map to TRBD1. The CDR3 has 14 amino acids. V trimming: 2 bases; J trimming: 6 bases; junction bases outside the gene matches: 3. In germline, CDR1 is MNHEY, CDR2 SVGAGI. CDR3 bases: TGTGCCAGCAGTTACGAAACAGGGGCCGGGGAGCTGTTTTTT. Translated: CASSYETGAGELFF.

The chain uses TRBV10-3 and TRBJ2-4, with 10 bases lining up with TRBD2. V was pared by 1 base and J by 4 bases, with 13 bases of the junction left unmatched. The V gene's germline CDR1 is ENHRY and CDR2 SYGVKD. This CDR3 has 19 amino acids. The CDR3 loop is CAISEWAGGLAGAKNIQYF. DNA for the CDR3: TGTGCCATCAGTGAGTGGGCAGGGGGCCTAGCGGGAGCTAAAAACATTCAGTACTTC.

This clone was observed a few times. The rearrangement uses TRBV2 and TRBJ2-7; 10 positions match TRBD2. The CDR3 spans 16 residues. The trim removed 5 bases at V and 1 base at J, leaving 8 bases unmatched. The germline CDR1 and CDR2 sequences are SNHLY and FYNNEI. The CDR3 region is CASSSSGSFFSYEQYF. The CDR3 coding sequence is TGTGCCAGCAGTTCTAGCGGGAGTTTCTTTTCCTACGAGCAGTACTTC.

CDR3 protein: CASSFGQGEDYGYTF. The CDR3 DNA reads TGTGCCAGCAGCTTCGGACAGGGGGAGGACTATGGCTACACCTTC. The chain carries TRBV11-3 and TRBJ1-2, with 10 bases identical to TRBD1. With 3 bases clipped from V and 3 bases from J, the junction kept 4 bases outside the gene matches. The CDR3 runs 15 residues. Germline V gene data show CDR1 as SGHNT and CDR2 as YENEEA.

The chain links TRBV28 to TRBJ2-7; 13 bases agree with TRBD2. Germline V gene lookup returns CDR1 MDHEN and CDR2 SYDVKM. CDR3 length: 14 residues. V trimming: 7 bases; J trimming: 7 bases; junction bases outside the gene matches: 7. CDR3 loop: CASTQPGLAGEQYF. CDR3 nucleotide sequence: TGTGCCAGCACCCAGCCGGGACTAGCGGGGGAGCAGTACTTC.

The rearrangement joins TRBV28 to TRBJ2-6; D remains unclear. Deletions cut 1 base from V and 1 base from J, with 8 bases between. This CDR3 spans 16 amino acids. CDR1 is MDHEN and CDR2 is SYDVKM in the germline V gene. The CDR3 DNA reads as TGTGCCAGCAGTTTATCAACAGAGTCTGGGGCCAACGTCCTGACTTTC. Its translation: CASSLSTESGANVLTF.

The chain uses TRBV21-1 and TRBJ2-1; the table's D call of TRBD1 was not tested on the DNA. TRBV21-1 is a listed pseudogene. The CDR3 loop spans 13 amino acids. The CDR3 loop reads CASSIGTGRVLFF. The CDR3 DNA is TGTGCCAGCAGCATTGGGACAGGGAGGGTACTGTTCTTC.

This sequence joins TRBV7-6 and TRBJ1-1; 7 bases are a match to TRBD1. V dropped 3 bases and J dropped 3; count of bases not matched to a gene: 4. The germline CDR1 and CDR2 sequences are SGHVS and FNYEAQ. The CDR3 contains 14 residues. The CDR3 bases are TGTGCCAGCAGCTTCCGACAGGGCCACACTGAAGCTTTCTTT. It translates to CASSFRQGHTEAFF.

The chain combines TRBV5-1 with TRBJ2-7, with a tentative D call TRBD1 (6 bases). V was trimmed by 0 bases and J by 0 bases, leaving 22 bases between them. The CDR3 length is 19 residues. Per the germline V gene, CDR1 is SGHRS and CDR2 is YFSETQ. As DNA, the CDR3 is TGCGCCAGCAGCTTGGGACAGGAAGGTGGGCTGGACCCCTCCTACGAGCAGTACTTC. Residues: CASSLGQEGGLDPSYEQYF. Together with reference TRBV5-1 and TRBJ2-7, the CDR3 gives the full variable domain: KAGVTQTPRYLIKTRGQQVTLSCSPISGHRSVSWYQQTPGQGLQFLFEYFSETQRNKGNFPGRFSGRQFSNSRSEMNVSTLELGDSALYLCASSLGQEGGLDPSYEQYFGPGTRLTVT.

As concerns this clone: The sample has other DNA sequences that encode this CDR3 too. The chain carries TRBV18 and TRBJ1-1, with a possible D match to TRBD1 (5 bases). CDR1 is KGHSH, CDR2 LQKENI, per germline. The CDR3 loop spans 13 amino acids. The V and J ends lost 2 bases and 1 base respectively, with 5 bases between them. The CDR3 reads CASSPGQNTEAFF. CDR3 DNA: TGTGCCAGCTCACCAGGACAGAACACTGAAGCTTTCTTT.

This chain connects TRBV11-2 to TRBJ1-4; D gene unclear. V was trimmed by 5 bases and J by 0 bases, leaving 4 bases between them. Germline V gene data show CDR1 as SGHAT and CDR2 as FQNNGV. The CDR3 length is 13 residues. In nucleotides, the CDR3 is TGTGCCAGCAGCACTCCAACTAATGAAAAACTGTTTTTT. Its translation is CASSTPTNEKLFF.

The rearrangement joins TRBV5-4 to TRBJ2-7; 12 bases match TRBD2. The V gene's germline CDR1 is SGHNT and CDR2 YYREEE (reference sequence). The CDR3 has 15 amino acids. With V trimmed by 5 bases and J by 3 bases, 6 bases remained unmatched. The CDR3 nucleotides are TGTGCCAGCAGTACGACTAGCGGGAGAAACTACGAGCAGTACTTC. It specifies CASSTTSGRNYEQYF.

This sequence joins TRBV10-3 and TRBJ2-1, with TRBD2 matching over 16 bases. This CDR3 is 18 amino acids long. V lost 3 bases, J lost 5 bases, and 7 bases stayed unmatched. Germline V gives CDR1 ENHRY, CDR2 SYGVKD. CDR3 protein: CAISDRGLAGGFHNEQFF. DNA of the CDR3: TGTGCCATCAGTGATAGGGGACTAGCGGGAGGGTTCCACAATGAGCAGTTCTTC.

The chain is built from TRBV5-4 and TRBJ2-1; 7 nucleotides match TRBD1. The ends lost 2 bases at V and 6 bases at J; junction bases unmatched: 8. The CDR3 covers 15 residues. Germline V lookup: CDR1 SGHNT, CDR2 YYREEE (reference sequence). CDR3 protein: CASSFDRDHSNEQFF. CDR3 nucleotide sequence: TGTGCCAGCAGCTTTGACAGGGACCACAGCAATGAGCAGTTCTTC.

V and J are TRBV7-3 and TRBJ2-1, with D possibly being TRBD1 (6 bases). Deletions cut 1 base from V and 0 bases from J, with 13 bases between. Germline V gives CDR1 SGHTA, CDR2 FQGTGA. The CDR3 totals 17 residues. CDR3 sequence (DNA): TGTGCCAGCAGCTTAAAGCGGACAGTTGCCTCCTACAATGAGCAGTTCTTC. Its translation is CASSLKRTVASYNEQFF.

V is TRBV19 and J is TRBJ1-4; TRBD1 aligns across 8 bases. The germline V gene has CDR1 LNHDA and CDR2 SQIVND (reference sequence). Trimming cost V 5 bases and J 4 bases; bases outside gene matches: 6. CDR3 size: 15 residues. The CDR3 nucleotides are TGTGCCAGTAGTTCCGACAGGGGACATAATGAAAAACTGTTTTTT. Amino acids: CASSSDRGHNEKLFF.